This T cell receptor beta chain was sequenced in a study of T cell repertoires in cytomegalovirus infection. Study-level points and caveats: HLA-C-restricted TCR beta clonotypes specific for CMV led the ex vivo response.

TCRdb fed the reads into MiXCR, producing one record per CDR3 protein. The profile shows around 900,000 distinct CDR3 sequences, roughly a third of them singletons. The CDR3 spans 15 residues. The germline gives CDR1 SGHNT, CDR2 YYREEE (reference sequence). With 3 bases clipped from V and 3 bases from J, the junction kept 9 bases outside the gene matches. This clonotype came up a few times. Its target is not known. This specimen consisted of cultured CD8+ T cells from PBMCs, obtained from culture after CMV antigen stimulation. The chain joins TRBV5-4 to TRBJ2-7, with 7 bases matching TRBD1. The receptor comes from a human donor in good health (CMV status not recorded). Some clones in this sample may be carry-over from other donors' samples. CDR3 bases: TGTGCCAGCAGCTCCAACCGGGACAGCGACTACGAGCAGTACTTC. Its protein product is CASSSNRDSDYEQYF.